This TCR beta chain is from a study of CD4 and CD8 cells across lung adenocarcinoma regions. From germline, CDR1 is MNHNS and CDR2 SASEGT. The CDR3 consists of 16 residues. Localized lung adenocarcinoma, a non-small cell lung cancer, affected the donors. Using its own MiXCR run on the PCR reads, TCRdb lists one record per CDR3 protein. The table includes some 14,000 distinct CDR3 sequences, around 45% detected once. The J gene is TRBJ2-2, the V gene TRBV6-1, with 11 bases fitting TRBD2. The last part of the DNA fits TRBJ2-3 better; the J call may be wrong. The sample taken for sequencing was CD4+ T cells from the center of a lung tumor. The clonotype was recovered from a male donor with lung adenocarcinoma. The CD4 and CD8 labels of this study may be unreliable. In DNA, the CDR3 is TGTGCCAGCAAGCAGGGACTAGCGGCGAACACCGGGGCGCAGTATTTT. It encodes CASKQGLAANTGAQYF.